This T cell receptor beta chain was sequenced during a study of cytomegalovirus exposure and HLA in healthy donors. TCRdb's copy holds only in-frame clones and misses some; the assay was immunoSEQ multiplex PCR. The table lists 80,000 to 95,000 clones, 95% to 97% of them singletons, with 1.3% in the top ten. The V segment lost 6 bases and the J segment 3 bases; nucleotides outside the gene matches: 13. The CDR3 consists of 17 residues. Per the germline V gene, CDR1 is MNHEY and CDR2 is SMNVEV (reference sequence). The gene calls are TRBV27 and TRBJ2-1, with 8 bases lining up with TRBD1. The source of this sequence is a woman younger than 30 in good health and CMV-seronegative. The source material was PBMCs. CDR3 sequence reads: CASRRLWDRRSYNEQFF. As DNA, the CDR3 is TGTGCCAGCAGAAGGCTCTGGGACAGGAGAAGCTACAATGAGCAGTTCTTC.